This T cell receptor (beta chain) came from a study of control samples from healthy donors and cancer patients. This clone has a single count. V lost 4 bases and J 1 base, leaving 10 bases between the germline ends. The germline CDR1 and CDR2 sequences are LGHDT and YNNKEL (reference sequence). The CDR3 is made up of 14 amino acids. Profiled with immunoSEQ multiplex PCR; TCRdb holds only in-frame clones, not every one. This sample has hundreds of thousands of clones, with approximately 90% found just once. V and J are TRBV3-1 (or the pseudogene TRBV3-2) and TRBJ1-1; D is undetermined. The sequenced sample consisted of PBMCs. This clonotype originated in a man aged 40-49 years with head and neck cancer. DNA for the CDR3: TGTGCCAGCAGCCCCTACCCCGGGAACACTGAAGCTTTCTTT. Its protein is CASSPYPGNTEAFF.